This is a list of T cell receptor beta chains from one sample in a study of Ad26.COV2.S vaccination and SARS-CoV-2 variants. TCRdb keeps only in-frame clones here, not all; method: immunoSEQ multiplex PCR. Here the sample spans some 320,000 clones, 70% to 90% being singletons. Sequencing used peripheral blood, obtained in a trial of Ad26.COV2.S vaccine versus placebo. The receptors were gathered from a person aged 18-65 years who received the Ad26.COV2.S COVID-19 vaccine or a placebo. CDR3s leave out the opening cysteine and the closing phenylalanine or tryptophan. The order of the fields is V gene, J gene, clone size, CDR3 protein. Clone size is shown for a subset of rows, as once, few, many or a class of expanded clone.

V: TRBV28; J: TRBJ2-3; size: few; CDR3: AIVAAGTARQDTQY
V: TRBV28; J: TRBJ1-2; size: .; CDR3: ASSSPQASNYGYT
V: TRBV10-3; J: TRBJ2-7; size: .; CDR3: AISEDRGYEQY
V: TRBV6-5; J: TRBJ2-7; size: .; CDR3: ASSSGKTLFQ
V: TRBV24-1; J: TRBJ1-2; size: .; CDR3: ATSDLATGEKYGYT
V: TRBV10-3; J: TRBJ1-5; size: few; CDR3: AISETGVGQPQH
V: TRBV5-4; J: TRBJ2-1; size: .; CDR3: ASSLATSGGLEQF
V: TRBV4-2; J: TRBJ2-7; size: .; CDR3: ASSLGGDYEQY
V: TRBV7-3; J: TRBJ2-5; size: once; CDR3: ASSSPQRKETQY
V: TRBV9; J: TRBJ1-1; size: .; CDR3: ASSDSPDRTNTEAF
V: TRBV5-1; J: TRBJ2-5; size: .; CDR3: ASSFGSGLETQY
V: TRBV7-9; J: TRBJ1-6; size: .; CDR3: ASSPLDRGDSPLH
V: TRBV6-6; J: TRBJ1-1; size: .; CDR3: ASSPWTGGRVVNTEAF
V: TRBV6-5; J: TRBJ1-1; size: .; CDR3: ASSPYRGPEAF
V: TRBV7-9; J: TRBJ1-5; size: .; CDR3: ASSLGENQPQH
V: TRBV7-8; J: TRBJ1-4; size: .; CDR3: ASSWSQGYGQGLF